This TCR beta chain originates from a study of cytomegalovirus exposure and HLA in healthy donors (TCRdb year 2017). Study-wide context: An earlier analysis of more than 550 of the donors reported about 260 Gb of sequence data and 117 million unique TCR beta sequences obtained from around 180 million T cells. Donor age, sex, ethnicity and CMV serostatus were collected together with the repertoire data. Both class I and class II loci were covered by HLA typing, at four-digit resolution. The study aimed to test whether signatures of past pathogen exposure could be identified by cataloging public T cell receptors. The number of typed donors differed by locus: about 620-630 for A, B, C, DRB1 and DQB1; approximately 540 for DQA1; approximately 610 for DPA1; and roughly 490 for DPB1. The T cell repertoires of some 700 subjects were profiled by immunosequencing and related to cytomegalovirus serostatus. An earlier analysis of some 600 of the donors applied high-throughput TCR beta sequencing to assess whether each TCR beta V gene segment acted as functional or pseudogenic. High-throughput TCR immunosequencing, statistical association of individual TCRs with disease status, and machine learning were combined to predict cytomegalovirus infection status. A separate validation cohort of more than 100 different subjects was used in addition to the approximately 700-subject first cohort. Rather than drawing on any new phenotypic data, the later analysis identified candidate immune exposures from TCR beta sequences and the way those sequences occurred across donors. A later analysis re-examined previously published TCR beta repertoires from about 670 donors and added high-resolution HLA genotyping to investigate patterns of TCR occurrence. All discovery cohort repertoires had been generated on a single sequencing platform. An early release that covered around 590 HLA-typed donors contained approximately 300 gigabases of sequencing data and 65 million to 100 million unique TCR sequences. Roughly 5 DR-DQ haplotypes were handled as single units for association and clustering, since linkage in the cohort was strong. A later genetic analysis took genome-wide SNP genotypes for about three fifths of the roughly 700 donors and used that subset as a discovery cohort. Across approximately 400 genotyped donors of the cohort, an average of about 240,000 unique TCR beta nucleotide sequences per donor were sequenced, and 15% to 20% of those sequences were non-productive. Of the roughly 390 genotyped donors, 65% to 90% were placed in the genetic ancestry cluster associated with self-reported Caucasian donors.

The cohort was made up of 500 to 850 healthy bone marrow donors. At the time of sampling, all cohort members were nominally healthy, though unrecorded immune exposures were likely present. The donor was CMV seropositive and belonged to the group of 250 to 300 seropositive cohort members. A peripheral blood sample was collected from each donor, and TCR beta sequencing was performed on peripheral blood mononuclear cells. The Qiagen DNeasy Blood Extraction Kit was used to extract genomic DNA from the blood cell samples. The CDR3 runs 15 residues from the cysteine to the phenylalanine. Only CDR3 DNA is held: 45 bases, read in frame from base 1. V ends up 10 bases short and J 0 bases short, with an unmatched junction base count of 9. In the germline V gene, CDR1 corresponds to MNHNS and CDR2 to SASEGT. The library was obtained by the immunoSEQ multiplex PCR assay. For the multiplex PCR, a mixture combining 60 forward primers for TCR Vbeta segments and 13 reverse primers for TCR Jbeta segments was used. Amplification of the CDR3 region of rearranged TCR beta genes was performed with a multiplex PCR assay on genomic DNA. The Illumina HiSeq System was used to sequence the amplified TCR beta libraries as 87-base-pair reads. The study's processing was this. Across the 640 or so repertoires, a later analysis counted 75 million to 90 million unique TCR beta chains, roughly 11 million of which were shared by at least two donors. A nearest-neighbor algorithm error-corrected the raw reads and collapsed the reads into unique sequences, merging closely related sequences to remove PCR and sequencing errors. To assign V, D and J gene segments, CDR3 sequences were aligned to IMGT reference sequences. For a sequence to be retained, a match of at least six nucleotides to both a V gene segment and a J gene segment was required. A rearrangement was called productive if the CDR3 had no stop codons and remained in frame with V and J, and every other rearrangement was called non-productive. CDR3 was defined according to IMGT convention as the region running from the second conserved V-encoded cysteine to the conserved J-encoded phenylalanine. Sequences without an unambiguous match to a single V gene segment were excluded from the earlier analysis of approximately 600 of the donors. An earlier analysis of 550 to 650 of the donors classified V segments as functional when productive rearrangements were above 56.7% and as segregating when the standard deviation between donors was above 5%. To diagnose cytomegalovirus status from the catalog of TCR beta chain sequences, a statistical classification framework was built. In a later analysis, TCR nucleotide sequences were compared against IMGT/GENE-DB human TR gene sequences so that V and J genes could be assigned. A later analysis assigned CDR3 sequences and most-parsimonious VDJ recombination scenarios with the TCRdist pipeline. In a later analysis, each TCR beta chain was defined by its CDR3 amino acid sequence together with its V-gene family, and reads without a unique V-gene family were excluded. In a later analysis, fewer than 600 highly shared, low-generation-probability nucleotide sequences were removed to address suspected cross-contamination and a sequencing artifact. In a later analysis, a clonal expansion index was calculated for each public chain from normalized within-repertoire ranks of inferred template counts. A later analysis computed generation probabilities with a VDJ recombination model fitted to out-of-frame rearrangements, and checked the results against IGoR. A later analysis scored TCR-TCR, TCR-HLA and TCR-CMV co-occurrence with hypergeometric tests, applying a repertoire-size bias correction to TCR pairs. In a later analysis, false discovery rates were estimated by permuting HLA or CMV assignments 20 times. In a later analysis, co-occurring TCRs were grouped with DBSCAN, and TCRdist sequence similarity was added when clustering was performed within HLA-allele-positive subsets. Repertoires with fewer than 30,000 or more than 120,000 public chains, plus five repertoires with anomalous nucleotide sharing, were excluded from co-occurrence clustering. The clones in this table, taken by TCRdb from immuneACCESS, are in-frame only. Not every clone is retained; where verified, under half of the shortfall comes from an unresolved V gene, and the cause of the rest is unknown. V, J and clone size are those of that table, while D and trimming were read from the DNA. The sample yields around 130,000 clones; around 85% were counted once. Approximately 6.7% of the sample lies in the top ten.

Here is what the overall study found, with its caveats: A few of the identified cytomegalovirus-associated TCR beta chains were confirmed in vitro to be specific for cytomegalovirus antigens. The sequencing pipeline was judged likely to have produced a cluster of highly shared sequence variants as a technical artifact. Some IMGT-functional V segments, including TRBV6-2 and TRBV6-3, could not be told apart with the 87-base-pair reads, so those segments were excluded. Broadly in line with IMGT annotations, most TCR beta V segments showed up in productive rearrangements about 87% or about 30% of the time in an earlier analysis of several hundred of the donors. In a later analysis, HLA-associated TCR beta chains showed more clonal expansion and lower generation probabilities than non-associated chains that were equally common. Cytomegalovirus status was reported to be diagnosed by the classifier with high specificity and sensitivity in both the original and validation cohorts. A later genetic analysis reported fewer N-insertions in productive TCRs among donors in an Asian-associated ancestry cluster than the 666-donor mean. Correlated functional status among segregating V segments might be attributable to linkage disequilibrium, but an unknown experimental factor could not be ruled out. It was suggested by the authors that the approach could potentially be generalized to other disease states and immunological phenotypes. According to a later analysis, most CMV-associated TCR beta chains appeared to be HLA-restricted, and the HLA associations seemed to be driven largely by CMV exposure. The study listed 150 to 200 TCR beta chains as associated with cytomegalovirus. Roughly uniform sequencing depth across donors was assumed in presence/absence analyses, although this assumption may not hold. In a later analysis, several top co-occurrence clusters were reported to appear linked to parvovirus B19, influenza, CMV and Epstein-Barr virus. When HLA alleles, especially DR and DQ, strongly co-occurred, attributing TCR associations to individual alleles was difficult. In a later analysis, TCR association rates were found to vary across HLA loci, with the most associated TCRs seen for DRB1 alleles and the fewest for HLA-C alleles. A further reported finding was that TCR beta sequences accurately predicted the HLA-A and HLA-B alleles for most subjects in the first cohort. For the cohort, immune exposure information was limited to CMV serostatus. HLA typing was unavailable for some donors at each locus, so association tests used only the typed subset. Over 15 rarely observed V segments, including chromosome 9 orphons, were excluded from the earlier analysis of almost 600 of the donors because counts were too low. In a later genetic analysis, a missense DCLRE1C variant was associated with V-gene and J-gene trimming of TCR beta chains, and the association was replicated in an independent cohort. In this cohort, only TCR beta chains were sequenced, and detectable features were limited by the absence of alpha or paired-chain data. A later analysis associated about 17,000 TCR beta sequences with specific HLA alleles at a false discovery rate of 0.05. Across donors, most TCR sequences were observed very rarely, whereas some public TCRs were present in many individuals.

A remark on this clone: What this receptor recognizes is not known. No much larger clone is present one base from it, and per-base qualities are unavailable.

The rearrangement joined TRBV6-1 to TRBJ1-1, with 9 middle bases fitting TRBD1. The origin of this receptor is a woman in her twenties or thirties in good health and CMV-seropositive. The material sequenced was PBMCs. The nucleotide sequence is TGTGCCACCCACCCCCGGACAGGGGTGAACACTGAAGCTTTCTTT. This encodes CATHPRTGVNTEAFF.